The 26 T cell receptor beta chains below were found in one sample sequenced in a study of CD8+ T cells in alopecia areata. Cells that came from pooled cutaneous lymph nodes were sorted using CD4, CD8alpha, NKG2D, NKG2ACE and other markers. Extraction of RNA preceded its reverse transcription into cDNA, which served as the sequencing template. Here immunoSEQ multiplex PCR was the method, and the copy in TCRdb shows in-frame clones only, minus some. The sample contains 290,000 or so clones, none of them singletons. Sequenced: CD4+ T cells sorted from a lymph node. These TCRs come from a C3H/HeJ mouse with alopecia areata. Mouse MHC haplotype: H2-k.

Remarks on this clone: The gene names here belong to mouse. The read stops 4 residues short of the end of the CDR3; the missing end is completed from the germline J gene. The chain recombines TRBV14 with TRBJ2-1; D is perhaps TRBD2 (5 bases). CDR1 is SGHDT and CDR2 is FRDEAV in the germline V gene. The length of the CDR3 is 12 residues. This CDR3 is CASSFGEAEQFF. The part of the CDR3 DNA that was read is TGTGCCAGCAGTTTTGGGGAGGCT.

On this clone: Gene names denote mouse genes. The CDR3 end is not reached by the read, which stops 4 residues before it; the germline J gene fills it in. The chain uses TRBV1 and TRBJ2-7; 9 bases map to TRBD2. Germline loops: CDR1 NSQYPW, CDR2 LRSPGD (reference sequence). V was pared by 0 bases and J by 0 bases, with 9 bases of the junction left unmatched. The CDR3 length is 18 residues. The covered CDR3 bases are TGCACCTGCAGTGCAGATGACTGGGGGATCAAGAGCTCCTAT. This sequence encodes CTCSADDWGIKSSY. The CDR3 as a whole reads CTCSADDWGIKSSYEQYF.

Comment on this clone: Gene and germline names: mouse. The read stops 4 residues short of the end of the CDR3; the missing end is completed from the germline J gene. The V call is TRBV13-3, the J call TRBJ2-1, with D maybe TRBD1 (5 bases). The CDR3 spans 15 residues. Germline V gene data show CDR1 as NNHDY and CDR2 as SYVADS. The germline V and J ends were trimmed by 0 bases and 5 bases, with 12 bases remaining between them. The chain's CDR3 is CASSDDQGGNAEQFF. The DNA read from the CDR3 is TGTGCCAGCAGTGATGATCAGGGAGGGAATGCT.

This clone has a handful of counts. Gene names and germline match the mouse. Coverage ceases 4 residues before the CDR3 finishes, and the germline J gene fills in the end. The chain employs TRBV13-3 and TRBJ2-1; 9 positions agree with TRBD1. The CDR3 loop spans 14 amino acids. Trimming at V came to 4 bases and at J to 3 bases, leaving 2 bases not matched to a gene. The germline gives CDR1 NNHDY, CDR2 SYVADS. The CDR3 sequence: CASSLDRGYAEQFF. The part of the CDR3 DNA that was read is TGTGCCAGCAGTCTGGACAGGGGCTATGCT.

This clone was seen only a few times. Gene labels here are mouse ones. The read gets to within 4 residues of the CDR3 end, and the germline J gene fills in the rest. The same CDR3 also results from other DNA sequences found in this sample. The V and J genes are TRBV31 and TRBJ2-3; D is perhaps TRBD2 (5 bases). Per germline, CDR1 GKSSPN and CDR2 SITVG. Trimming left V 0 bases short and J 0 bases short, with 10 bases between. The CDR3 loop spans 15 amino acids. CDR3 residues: CAWSLGLGSAETLYF. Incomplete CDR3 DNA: TGTGCCTGGAGTCTAGGGCTGGGTAGTGCAGAA.

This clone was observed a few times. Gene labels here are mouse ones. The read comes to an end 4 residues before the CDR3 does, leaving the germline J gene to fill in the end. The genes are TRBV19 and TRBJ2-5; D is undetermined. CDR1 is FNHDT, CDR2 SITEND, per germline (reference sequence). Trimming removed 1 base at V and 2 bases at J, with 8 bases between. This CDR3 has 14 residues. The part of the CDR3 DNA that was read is TGTGCCAGCAGTATATGGGTCGGCCAAGAC. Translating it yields CASSIWVGQD. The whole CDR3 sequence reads CASSIWVGQDTQYF.

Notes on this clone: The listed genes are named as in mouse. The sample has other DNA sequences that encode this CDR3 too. The CDR3 reads CASSQGDNANSDYTF. The sequenced part of the CDR3 DNA is TGTGCCAGCAGCCAAGGGGACAATGCAAACTCC. The V and J genes are TRBV5 and TRBJ1-2; TRBD1 is a possible D gene (6 bases). The CDR3 end lies 4 residues beyond the end of the read and is filled in from the germline J gene. The CDR3 extends over 15 amino acids. From germline, CDR1 is LGHNA and CDR2 YNLKQL (reference sequence). The V gene lost 1 base and the J gene lost 0 bases, with 9 bases spanning the gap.

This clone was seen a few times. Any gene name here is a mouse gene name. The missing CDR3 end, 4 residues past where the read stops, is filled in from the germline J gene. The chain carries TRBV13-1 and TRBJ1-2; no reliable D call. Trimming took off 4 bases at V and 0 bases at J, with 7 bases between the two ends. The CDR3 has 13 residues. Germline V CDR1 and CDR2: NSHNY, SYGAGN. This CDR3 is CASSPTSNSDYTF. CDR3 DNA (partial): TGTGCCAGCAGTCCTACATCAAACTCC.

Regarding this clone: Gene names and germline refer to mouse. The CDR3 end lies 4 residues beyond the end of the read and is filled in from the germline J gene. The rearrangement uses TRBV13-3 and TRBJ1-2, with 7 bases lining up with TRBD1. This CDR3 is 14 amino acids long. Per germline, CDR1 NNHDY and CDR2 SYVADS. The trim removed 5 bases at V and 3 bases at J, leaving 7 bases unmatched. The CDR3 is CASSPTGVDSDYTF. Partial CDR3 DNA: TGTGCCAGCAGCCCTACAGGGGTGGACTCC.

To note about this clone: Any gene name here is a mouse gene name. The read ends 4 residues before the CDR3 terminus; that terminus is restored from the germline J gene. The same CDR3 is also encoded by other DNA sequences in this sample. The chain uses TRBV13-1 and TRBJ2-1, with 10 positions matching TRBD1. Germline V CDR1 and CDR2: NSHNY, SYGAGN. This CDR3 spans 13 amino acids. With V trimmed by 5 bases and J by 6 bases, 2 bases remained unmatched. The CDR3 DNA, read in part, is TGTGCCAGCAGGGACAGGGGGGGTGCT. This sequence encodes CASRDRGGA. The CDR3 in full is CASRDRGGAEQFF.

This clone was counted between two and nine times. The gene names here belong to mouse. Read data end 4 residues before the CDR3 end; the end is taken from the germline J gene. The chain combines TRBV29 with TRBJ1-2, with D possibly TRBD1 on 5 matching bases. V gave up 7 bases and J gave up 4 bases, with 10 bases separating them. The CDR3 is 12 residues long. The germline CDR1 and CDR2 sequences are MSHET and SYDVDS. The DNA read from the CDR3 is TGTGCTAGCACTGAGAGGGGCTCC. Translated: CASTERGS. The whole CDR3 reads CASTERGSDYTF.

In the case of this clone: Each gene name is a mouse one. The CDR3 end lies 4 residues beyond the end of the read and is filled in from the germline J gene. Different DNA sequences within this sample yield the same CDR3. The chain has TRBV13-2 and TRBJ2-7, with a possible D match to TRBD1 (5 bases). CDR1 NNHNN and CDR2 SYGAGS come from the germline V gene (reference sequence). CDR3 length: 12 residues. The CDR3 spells CASGPDTYEQYF. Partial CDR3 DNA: TGTGCCAGCGGCCCGGACACATAT.

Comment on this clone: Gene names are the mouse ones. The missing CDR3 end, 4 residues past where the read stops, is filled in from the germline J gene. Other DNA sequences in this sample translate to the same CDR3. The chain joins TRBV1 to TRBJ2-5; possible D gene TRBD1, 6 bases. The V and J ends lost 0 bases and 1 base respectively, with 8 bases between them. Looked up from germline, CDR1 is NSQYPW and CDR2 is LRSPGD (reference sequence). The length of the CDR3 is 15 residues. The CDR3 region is CTCSADRTDQDTQYF. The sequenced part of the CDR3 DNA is TGCACCTGCAGTGCAGATAGGACAGACCAAGAC.

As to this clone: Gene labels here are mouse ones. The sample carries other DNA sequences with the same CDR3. CDR3 DNA (partial): TGTGCCAGCAGCCAAAGGGACTGGGGATAT. Translating gives CASSQRDWGY. The complete CDR3 sequence is CASSQRDWGYEQYF. The chain is built from TRBV5 and TRBJ2-7; TRBD2 aligns across 10 bases. The read ends 4 residues early relative to the CDR3; the germline J gene fills the gap. The CDR3 runs to 14 residues. Germline V gene data show CDR1 as LGHNA and CDR2 as YNLKQL (reference sequence).

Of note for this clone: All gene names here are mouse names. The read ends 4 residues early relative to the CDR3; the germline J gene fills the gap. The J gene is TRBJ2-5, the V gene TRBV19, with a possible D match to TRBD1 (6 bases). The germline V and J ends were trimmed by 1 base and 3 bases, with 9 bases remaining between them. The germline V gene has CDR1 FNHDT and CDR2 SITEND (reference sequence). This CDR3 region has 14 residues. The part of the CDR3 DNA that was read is TGTGCCAGCAGTATAAAGGGACAACAAGAC. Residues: CASSIKGQQD. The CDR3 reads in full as CASSIKGQQDTQYF.

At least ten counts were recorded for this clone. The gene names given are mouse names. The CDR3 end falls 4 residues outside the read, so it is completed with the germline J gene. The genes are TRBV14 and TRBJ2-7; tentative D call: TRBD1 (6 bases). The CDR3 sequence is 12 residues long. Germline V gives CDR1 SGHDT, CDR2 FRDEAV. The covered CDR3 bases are TGTGCCAGCAGTTTCGACAGGTAT. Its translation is CASSFDRY. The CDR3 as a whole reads CASSFDRYEQYF.

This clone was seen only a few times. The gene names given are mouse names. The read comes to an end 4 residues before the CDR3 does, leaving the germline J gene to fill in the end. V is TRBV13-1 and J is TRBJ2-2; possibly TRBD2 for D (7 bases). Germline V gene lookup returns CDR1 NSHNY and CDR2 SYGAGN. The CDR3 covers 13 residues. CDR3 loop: CASSEGGLGQLYF. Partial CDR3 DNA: TGTGCCAGCAGTGAGGGGGGCCTCGGG.

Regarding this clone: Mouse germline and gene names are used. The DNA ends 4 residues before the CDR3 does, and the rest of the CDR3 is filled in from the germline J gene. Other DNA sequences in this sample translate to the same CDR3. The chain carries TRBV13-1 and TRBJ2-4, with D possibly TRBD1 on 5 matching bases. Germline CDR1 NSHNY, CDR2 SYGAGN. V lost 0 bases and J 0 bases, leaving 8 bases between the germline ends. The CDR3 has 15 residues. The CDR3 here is CASSDARGSQNTLYF. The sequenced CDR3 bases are TGTGCCAGCAGTGATGCGAGGGGTAGTCAAAAC.

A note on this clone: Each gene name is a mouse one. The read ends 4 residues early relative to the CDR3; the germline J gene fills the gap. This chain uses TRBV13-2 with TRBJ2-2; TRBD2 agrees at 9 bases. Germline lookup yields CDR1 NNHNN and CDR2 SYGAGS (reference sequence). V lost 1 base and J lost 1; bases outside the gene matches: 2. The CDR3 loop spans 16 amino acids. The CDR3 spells CASGDSDWGNTGQLYF. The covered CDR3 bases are TGTGCCAGCGGTGATTCGGACTGGGGAAACACCGGG.

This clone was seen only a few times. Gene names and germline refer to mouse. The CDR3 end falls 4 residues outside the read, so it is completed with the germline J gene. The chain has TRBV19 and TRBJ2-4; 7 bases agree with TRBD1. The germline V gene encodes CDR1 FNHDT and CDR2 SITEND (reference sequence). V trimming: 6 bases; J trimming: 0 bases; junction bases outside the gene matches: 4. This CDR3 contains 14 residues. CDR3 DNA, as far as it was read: TGTGCCAGCAAGACAGGGATTAGTCAAAAC. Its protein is CASKTGISQN. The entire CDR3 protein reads CASKTGISQNTLYF.

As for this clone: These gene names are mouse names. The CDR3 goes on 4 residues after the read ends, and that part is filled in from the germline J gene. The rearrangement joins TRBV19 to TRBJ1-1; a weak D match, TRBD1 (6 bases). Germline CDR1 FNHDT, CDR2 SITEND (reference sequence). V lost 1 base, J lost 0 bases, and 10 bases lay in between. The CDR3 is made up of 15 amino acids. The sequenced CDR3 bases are TGTGCCAGCAGTATACCCGGGACAACAAACACA. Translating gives CASSIPGTTNT. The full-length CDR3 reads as CASSIPGTTNTEVFF.

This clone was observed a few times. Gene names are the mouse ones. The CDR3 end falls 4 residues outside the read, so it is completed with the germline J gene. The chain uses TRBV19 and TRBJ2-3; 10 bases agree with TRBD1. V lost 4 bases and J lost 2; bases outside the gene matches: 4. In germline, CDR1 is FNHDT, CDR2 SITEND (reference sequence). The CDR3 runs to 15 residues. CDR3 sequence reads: CASSPDRGHAETLYF. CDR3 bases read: TGTGCCAGCAGTCCCGACAGGGGGCATGCAGAA.

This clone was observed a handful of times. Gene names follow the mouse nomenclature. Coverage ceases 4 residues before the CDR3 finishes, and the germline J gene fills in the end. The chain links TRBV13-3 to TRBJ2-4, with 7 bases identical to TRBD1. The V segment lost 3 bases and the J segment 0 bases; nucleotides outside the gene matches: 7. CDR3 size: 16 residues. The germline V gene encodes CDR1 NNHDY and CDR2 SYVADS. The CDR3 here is CASSVTGSWSQNTLYF. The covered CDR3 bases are TGTGCCAGCAGTGTGACAGGGAGTTGGAGTCAAAAC.

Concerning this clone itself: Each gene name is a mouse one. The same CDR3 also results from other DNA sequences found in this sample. CDR3 in amino acids: CASSGGARDQDTQYF. The DNA read from the CDR3 is TGTGCCAGCAGCGGGGGGGCGCGGGACCAAGAC. The chain is built from TRBV13-1 and TRBJ2-5; 8 bases match TRBD2. The CDR3 goes on 4 residues after the read ends, and that part is filled in from the germline J gene. CDR3 length: 15 amino acids. Per the germline V gene, CDR1 is NSHNY and CDR2 is SYGAGN. V lost 5 bases to trimming and J lost 1 base; unmatched junction nucleotides: 6.

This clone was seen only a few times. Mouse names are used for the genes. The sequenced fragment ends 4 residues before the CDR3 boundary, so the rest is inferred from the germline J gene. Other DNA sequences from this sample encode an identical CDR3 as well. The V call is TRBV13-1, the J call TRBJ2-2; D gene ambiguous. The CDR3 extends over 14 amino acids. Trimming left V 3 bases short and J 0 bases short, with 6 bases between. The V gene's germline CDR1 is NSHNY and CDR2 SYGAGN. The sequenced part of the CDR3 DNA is TGTGCCAGCAGTGGACAAGCAAACACCGGG. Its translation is CASSGQANTG. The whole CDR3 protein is CASSGQANTGQLYF.

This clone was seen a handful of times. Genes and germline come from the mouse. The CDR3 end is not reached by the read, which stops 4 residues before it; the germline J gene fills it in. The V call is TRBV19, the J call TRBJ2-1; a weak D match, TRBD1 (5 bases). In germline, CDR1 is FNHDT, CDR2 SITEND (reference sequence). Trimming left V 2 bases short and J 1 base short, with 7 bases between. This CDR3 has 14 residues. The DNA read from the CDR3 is TGTGCCAGCAGTATGGCAGGGAACTATGCT. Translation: CASSMAGNYA. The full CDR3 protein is CASSMAGNYAEQFF.